This T cell receptor (beta chain) was identified in a study of cytomegalovirus exposure and HLA in healthy donors. About the study: Within the Caucasian-associated ancestry cluster were roughly 82% of the approximately 400 genotyped donors.

The length of the CDR3 is 16 residues. Trimming at V came to 1 base and at J to 4 bases, leaving 6 bases not matched to a gene. Germline lookup yields CDR1 LGHNA and CDR2 YNFKEQ. Donors counted as nominally healthy when sampled, yet unrecorded immune exposures were likely. The PCR made use of 60 Vbeta and 13 Jbeta primers. Clones were sequenced by immunoSEQ multiplex PCR, and TCRdb holds only the in-frame ones, with some missing. The sample includes 130,000 or so clones, 8% to 9.5% of them seen just once. Study results and caveats: An observed cluster of highly shared sequence variants was recorded as a likely sequencing artifact.

A remark on this clone: Its specificity is unknown.

The material sequenced was PBMCs. V gene TRBV4-2 combines with J gene TRBJ2-1; TRBD2 matches 8 bases. The TCR originated in a man aged 35-49 years in good health and CMV-seronegative. The CDR3 spells CASSQGIAGRYNEQFF. The CDR3, as DNA: TGTGCCAGCAGCCAAGGGATAGCGGGACGATACAATGAGCAGTTCTTC.